Below, one T cell receptor (beta chain) is given with its context. What it recognizes is unknown. The CDR3 has 16 amino acids. Measured with immunoSEQ multiplex PCR; TCRdb has only the in-frame clones, and not every one. Of a few million clones detected, approximately 95% appear once; the ten largest clones hold over 0.1%. This entry is derived from a study of shared clonotypes between healthy human individuals. The split of CD4+ cells yielded CD45RA+ naive and CD45RA-negative memory subsets. General study points: Against clonotypes common to all four donors, non-shared ones had lower generation probabilities.

The specimen was naive CD4+ T cells sorted from blood. Subset indicated: CD45RA+ positively selected. The rearrangement links TRBV21-1 to TRBJ2-3; TRBD1 is taken as the D call from the table, unchecked against the DNA. TRBV21-1 is shown as a pseudogene. The sequence was obtained from a man aged 18-30 years in good health. CDR3 protein: CASSNGQGGSQDTQYF. Written as DNA, the CDR3 is TGTGCCAGCAGCAATGGACAGGGAGGAAGTCAAGATACGCAGTATTTT.